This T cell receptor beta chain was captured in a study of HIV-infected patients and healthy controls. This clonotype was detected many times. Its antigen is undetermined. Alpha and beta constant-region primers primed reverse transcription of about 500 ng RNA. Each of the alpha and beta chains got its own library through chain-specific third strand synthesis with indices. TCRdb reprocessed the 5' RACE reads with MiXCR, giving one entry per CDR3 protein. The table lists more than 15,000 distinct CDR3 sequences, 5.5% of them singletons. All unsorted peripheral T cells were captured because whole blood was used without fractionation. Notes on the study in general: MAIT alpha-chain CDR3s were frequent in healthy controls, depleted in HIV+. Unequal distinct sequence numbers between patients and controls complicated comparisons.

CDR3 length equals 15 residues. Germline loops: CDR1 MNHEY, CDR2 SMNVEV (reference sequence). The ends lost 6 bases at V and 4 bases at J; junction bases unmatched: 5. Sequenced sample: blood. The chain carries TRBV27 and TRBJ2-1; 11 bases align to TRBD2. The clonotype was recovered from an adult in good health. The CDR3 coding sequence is TGTGCCAGCAGCCCGCCTAGCGGGGGGTACAATGAGCAGTTCTTC. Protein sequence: CASSPPSGGYNEQFF.